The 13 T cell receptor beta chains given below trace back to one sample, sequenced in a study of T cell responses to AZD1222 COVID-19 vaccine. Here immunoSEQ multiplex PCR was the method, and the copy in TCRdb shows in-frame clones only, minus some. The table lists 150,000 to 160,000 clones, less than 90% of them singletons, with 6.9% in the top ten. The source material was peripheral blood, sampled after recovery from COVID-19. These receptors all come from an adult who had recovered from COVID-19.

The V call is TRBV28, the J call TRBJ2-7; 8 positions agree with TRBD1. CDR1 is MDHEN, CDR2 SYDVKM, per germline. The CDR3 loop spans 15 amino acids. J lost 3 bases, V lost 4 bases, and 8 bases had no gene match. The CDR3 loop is CASSSGQVGLYEQYF. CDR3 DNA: TGTGCCAGCAGTTCGGGACAGGTGGGGCTCTACGAGCAGTACTTC.

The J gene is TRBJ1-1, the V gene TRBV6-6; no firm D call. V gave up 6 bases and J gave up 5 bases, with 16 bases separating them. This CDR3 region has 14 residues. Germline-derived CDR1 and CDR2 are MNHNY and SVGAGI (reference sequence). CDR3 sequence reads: CASRPELVGTEAFF. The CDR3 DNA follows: TGTGCCAGCAGACCGGAGCTAGTGGGGACTGAAGCTTTCTTT.

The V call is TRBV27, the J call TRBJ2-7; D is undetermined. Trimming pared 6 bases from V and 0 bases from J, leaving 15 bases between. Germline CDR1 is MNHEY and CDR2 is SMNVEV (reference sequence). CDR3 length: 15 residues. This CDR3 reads CASSHGFSISYEQYF. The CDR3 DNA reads TGTGCCAGCAGCCATGGATTTTCCATCTCCTACGAGCAGTACTTC.

The CDR3 bases are TGTGCCAGCTCACCGAAGATGGGGGATGGGACTGAAGCTTTCTTT. Protein product: CASSPKMGDGTEAFF. This sequence joins TRBV18 and TRBJ1-1, with D perhaps matching TRBD1 (5 bases). Trimming shortened V by 3 bases and J by 5 bases, and 16 bases separated the two germline ends. CDR3 length: 15 amino acids. Germline assignment: CDR1 KGHSH and CDR2 LQKENI.

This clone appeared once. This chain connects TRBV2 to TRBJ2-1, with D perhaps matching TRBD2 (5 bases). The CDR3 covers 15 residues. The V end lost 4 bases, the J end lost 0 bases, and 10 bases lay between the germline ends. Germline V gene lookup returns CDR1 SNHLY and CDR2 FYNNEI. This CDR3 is CASSADFSSYNEQFF. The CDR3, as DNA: TGTGCCAGCAGTGCGGACTTTAGCTCCTACAATGAGCAGTTCTTC.

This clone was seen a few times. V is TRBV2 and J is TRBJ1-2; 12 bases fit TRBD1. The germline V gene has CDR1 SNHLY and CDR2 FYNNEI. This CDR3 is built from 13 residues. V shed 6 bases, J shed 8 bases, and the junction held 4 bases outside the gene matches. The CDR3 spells CASRGQGAAGYTF. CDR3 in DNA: TGTGCCAGCAGGGGACAGGGGGCGGCCGGCTACACCTTC.

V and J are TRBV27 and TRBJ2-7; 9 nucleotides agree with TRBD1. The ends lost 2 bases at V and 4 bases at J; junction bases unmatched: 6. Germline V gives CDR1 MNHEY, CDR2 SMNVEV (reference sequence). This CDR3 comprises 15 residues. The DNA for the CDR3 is TGTGCCAGCAGTTTAACCGGGACAGGGCCTTACGAGCAGTACTTC. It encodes CASSLTGTGPYEQYF.

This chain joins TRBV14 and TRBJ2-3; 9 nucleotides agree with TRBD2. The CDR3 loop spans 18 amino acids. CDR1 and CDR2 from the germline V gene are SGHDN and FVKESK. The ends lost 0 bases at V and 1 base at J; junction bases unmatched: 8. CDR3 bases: TGTGCCAGCAGCCAAGAAGTAGCGGGAGATCCTCGCACAGATACGCAGTATTTT. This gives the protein CASSQEVAGDPRTDTQYF.

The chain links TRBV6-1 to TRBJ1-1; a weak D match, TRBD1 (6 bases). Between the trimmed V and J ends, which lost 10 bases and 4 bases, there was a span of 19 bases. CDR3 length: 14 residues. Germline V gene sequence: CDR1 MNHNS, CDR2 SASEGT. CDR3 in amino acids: CATHGRVRGTEAFF. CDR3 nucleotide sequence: TGTGCCACCCATGGGCGGGTCAGGGGCACTGAAGCTTTCTTT.

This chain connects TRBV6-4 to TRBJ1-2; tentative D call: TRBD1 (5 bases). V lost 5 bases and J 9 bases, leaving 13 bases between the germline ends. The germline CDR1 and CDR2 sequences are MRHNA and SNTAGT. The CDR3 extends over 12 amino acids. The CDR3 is CASSPREGSYTF. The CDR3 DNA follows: TGTGCCAGCAGTCCGCGGGAGGGGAGCTACACCTTC.

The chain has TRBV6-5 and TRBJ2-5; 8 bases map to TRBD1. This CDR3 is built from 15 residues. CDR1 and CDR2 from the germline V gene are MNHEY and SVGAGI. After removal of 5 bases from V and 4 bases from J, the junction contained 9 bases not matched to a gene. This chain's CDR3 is CASSRGQGGGETQYF. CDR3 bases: TGTGCCAGCAGTAGAGGACAGGGAGGAGGAGAGACCCAGTACTTC.

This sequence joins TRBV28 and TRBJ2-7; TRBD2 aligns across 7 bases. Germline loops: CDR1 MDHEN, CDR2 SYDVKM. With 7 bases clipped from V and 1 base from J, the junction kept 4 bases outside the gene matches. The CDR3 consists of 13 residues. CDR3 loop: CASTSGGSYEQYF. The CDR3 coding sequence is TGTGCCAGCACCTCGGGGGGTTCCTACGAGCAGTACTTC.

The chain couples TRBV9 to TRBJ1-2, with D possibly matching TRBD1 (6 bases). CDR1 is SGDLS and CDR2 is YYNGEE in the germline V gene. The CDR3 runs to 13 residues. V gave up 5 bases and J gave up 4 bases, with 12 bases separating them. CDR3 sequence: CASSATGPYGYTF. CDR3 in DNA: TGTGCCAGCAGTGCCACAGGGCCCTATGGCTACACCTTC.